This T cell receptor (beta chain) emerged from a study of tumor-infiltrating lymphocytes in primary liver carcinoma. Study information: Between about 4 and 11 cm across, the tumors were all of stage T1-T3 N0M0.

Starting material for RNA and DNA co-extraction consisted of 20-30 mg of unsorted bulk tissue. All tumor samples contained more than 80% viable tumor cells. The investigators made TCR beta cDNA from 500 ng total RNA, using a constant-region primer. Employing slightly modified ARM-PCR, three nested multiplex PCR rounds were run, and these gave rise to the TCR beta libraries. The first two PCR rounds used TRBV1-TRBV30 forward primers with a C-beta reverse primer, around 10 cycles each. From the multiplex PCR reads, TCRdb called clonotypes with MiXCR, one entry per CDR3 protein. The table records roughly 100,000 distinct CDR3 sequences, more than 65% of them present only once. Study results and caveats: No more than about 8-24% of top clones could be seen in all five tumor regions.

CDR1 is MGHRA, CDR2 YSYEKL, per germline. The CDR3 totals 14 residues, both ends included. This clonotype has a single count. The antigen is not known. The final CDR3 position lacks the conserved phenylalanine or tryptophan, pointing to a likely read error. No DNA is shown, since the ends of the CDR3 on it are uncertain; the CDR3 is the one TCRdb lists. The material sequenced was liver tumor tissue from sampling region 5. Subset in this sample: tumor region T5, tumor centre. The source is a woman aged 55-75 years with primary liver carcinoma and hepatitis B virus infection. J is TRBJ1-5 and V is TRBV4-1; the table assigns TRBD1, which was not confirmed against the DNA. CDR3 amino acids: CASSLEQGWQPQHY.